This T cell receptor (beta chain) was observed in a study of blood T cell repertoires in COVID-19. Study background: Sites in the United States, Italy and Spain provided acute and convalescent COVID-19 samples. Sample material is recorded as cDNA or gDNA derived from T cells, B-cell-depleted T cells, or PBMCs.

Trimming cost V 4 bases and J 2 bases; bases outside gene matches: 10. The CDR3 length is 16 residues. The germline gives CDR1 SGHDT, CDR2 YYEEEE. Sequencing used immunoSEQ multiplex PCR; TCRdb keeps in-frame clones, though not all of them. Of 45,000 to 70,000 clones in the sample, around 91% were seen once. Sequenced sample: peripheral blood. This receptor was obtained from an older woman with active COVID-19. The chain uses TRBV5-6 and TRBJ2-3, with 7 bases identical to TRBD1. The CDR3 spells CASSIRQGAYTDTQYF. DNA of the CDR3: TGTGCCAGCAGCATCCGACAGGGAGCGTACACAGATACGCAGTATTTT.